Presented here are 26 T cell receptor beta chains from one specimen sequenced in a study of T cell repertoires in cytomegalovirus infection. TCRdb reanalysed the reads using MiXCR and keeps one entry per CDR3 protein. The sample consists of some 680,000 distinct CDR3 sequences, approximately 34% of them appearing once. The specimen was PBMCs. All receptors come from a human donor in good health (CMV status not recorded). Some clones in this sample may be carry-over from other donors' samples.

V and J are TRBV5-4 and TRBJ2-3; the match to TRBD2 covers 8 bases. Trimming at V came to 1 base and at J to 5 bases, leaving 9 bases not matched to a gene. Germline V gene lookup returns CDR1 SGHNT and CDR2 YYREEE (reference sequence). The CDR3 consists of 16 residues. CDR3 sequence reads: CASSLPAGGDGDTQYF. The CDR3 DNA follows: TGTGCCAGCAGCTTGCCGGCGGGGGGAGACGGAGATACGCAGTATTTT.

The rearrangement links TRBV7-6 to TRBJ2-2; a weak D match, TRBD2 (6 bases). Germline V gives CDR1 SGHVS, CDR2 FNYEAQ. The CDR3 runs 16 residues. V dropped 0 bases and J dropped 1 base, with 9 bases sitting between them. This chain's CDR3 is CASSLARRGNTGELFF. The DNA of the CDR3 is TGTGCCAGCAGCTTAGCGAGGCGGGGGAACACCGGGGAGCTGTTTTTT.

This clonotype was detected a few times. This chain connects TRBV27 to TRBJ2-5; D call uncertain. V lost 7 bases and J 5 bases, leaving 14 bases between the germline ends. Germline V gene data show CDR1 as MNHEY and CDR2 as SMNVEV (reference sequence). There are 13 residues in the CDR3. The CDR3 coding sequence is TGTGCCAGCATTCCACGTGGAAAGGAGACCCAGTACTTC. This translates into CASIPRGKETQYF.

The chain recombines TRBV27 with TRBJ1-6, with TRBD1 matching 9 bases. V lost 5 bases and J lost 9; bases outside the gene matches: 11. Germline V gives CDR1 MNHEY, CDR2 SMNVEV (reference sequence). CDR3 length: 16 amino acids. The CDR3 bases are TGTGCCAGCAGTACCCTACAGGGGGCCTTGAGTTCACCCCTCCACTTT. Protein sequence: CASSTLQGALSSPLHF.

Turning to this clonotype: In this CDR3 the conserved last residue, phenylalanine or tryptophan, is missing, so a read error is likely. The limits of the CDR3 on the DNA are not certain, so only TCRdb's listed CDR3 is given. The rearrangement joins TRBV12-3 or TRBV12-4 to TRBJ1-2; TRBD1, the D gene given by the table, was not confirmed from the DNA. The CDR3 is made up of 12 amino acids, end residues included. CDR3: CASRLPTAGYTV.

The rearrangement links TRBV9 to TRBJ1-2; D call uncertain. Trimming pared 3 bases from V and 0 bases from J, leaving 18 bases between. The V gene's germline CDR1 is SGDLS and CDR2 YYNGEE. The CDR3 covers 17 residues. The DNA for the CDR3 is TGTGCCAGCAGCGCCCACCCCGAAGGAGTTCCTAACTATGGCTACACCTTC. Its protein product is CASSAHPEGVPNYGYTF.

This clonotype has more than one count but fewer than ten. The chain uses TRBV7-2 and TRBJ2-3, with a tentative D call TRBD2 (5 bases). The V end was cut by 1 base, the J end by 5 bases, with 13 bases between. The germline gives CDR1 SGHTA, CDR2 FQGNSA. The CDR3 extends over 15 amino acids. The CDR3 DNA follows: TGTGCCAGCAGCTTAGGAGGGTCGGGGAGAGATACGCAGTATTTT. It codes for CASSLGGSGRDTQYF.

The sample holds a few counts of this clonotype. The chain carries TRBV28 and TRBJ2-7, with D possibly called TRBD1 or TRBD2 (5 bases each). Germline V CDR1 and CDR2: MDHEN, SYDVKM. Between the trimmed V and J ends, which lost 8 bases and 7 bases, there was a span of 15 bases. CDR3 length: 12 residues. The chain's CDR3 is CASWDAKREQYF. The CDR3 DNA sequence: TGTGCCAGCTGGGACGCGAAGAGAGAGCAGTACTTC.

Regarding this clonotype: A much more abundant neighbour one base away suggests this may be a read error. The V gene is TRBV7-2, the J gene TRBJ2-7; a possible D gene is TRBD2 (5 bases). Germline assignment: CDR1 SGHTA and CDR2 FQGNSA. CDR3 length: 12 residues. The CDR3 sequence is CGSSLVLDEQYF. Here the CDR3 DNA reads TGTGGCAGCAGCTTAGTACTAGACGAGCAGTACTTC.

This clonotype was found a few times. The V gene is TRBV7-2, the J gene TRBJ1-5; D is unclear. CDR3 length: 14 residues. The V end lost 1 base, the J end lost 7 bases, and 11 bases lay between the germline ends. From germline, CDR1 is SGHTA and CDR2 FQGNSA. As DNA, the CDR3 is TGTGCCAGCAGCTTAGGACGGGTTGGGCAGCCCCAGCATTTT. This sequence encodes CASSLGRVGQPQHF. Supplemented by reference TRBV7-2 and TRBJ1-5, the full variable domain reads GAGVSQSPSNKVTEKGKDVELRCDPISGHTALYWYRQSLGQGLEFLIYFQGNSAPDKSGLPSDRFSAERTGGSVSTLTIQRTQQEDSAVYLCASSLGRVGQPQHFGDGTRLSIL.

This clonotype was observed many times. V is TRBV7-8 and J is TRBJ2-1, with D tentatively TRBD1 (5 bases). This CDR3 region has 16 residues. The V and J ends lost 4 bases and 0 bases respectively, with 13 bases between them. Germline CDR1 and CDR2: SGHVS and FQNEAQ. This chain's CDR3 is CASSSQGSFSYNEQFF. The CDR3 coding sequence is TGTGCCAGCAGCTCCCAGGGATCCTTCTCCTACAATGAGCAGTTCTTC.

The rearrangement joins TRBV19 to TRBJ1-5; D unclear. CDR3 size: 17 residues. Germline CDR1 LNHDA, CDR2 SQIVND (reference sequence). Trimming pared 5 bases from V and 2 bases from J, leaving 19 bases between. The CDR3 bases are TGTGCCAGTAGTCCCCCCCCCGGGAGGCGAGGCAATCAGCCCCAGCATTTT. It codes for CASSPPPGRRGNQPQHF.

This sequence joins TRBV7-9 and TRBJ2-1, with D possibly matching TRBD1 (6 bases). The CDR3 contains 14 residues. V dropped 3 bases and J dropped 6 bases, with 12 bases sitting between them. The V gene's germline CDR1 is SEHNR and CDR2 FQNEAQ (reference sequence). In DNA, the CDR3 is TGTGCCAGCAGCTTGGAGACAGGAATCAATGAGCAGTTCTTC. It specifies CASSLETGINEQFF.

This clonotype was recorded a few times. The V call is TRBV6-1, the J call TRBJ2-7; 9 bases are a match to TRBD1. Germline V gene sequence: CDR1 MNHNS, CDR2 SASEGT. The CDR3 sequence is 12 residues long. V lost 11 bases, J lost 4 bases, and 6 bases stayed unmatched. CDR3 in amino acids: CAHGDRAYEQYF. The CDR3 DNA follows: TGTGCCCACGGGGACAGGGCGTACGAGCAGTACTTC.

This clonotype showed up just once. Because the CDR3 is missing its conserved closing phenylalanine or tryptophan, this is likely a read error. The chain combines TRBV28 with TRBJ1-1; D is undetermined. The CDR3 length is 12 residues. Germline loops: CDR1 MDHEN, CDR2 SYDVKM. The ends were cut back, 3 bases at V and 1 base at J, with 3 bases in the middle. The CDR3 DNA follows: TGTGCCAGCAGTTTGGGGAACACTGAAGCTTTCTGT. Amino acids: CASSLGNTEAFC.

The V gene is TRBV2, the J gene TRBJ2-5; TRBD2 matches at 9 bases. The CDR3 extends over 14 amino acids. Germline values: CDR1 SNHLY, CDR2 FYNNEI. J was trimmed by 5 bases and V by 10 bases; bases with no gene match: 11. CDR3 residues: CATTSTSGRETQYF. CDR3 bases: TGTGCCACAACCTCAACTAGCGGGCGGGAGACCCAGTACTTC.

The count of this clonotype is one. This chain links TRBV7-9 with TRBJ1-1; D is undetermined. The V gene lost 5 bases and the J gene lost 0 bases, with 16 bases spanning the gap. Germline lookup yields CDR1 SEHNR and CDR2 FQNEAQ (reference sequence). This CDR3 region has 16 residues. The CDR3 DNA follows: TGTGCCAGCAGCCCATCCCTATGGAGCCTGAACACTGAAGCTTTCTTT. This sequence encodes CASSPSLWSLNTEAFF.

The V gene is TRBV12-3 or TRBV12-4, the J gene TRBJ2-1; 7 nucleotides match TRBD1. V trimming: 5 bases; J trimming: 6 bases; junction bases outside the gene matches: 10. This CDR3 contains 15 residues. Here the CDR3 DNA reads TGTGCCAGCAGTCCAGGGACAGTGATGGTCAATGAGCAGTTCTTC. Residues: CASSPGTVMVNEQFF.

The chain joins TRBV7-9 to TRBJ2-5; D is ambiguous. V lost 5 bases, J lost 6 bases, and 13 bases lay in between. The CDR3 length is 13 residues. Germline loops: CDR1 SEHNR, CDR2 FQNEAQ (reference sequence). The CDR3 bases are TGTGCCAGCAGCGACGAGGTTGTGCAGACCCAGTACTTC. It translates to CASSDEVVQTQYF. The whole variable domain, remainder taken from reference TRBV7-9 and TRBJ2-5, is DTGVSQNPRHKITKRGQNVTFRCDPISEHNRLYWYRQTLGQGPEFLTYFQNEAQLEKSRLLSDRFSAERPKGSFSTLEIQRTEQGDSAMYLCASSDEVVQTQYFGPGTRLLVL.

The V gene is TRBV7-9, the J gene TRBJ2-1; D is undetermined. Looked up from germline, CDR1 is SEHNR and CDR2 is FQNEAQ (reference sequence). V dropped 1 base and J dropped 4 bases, with 8 bases sitting between them. The CDR3 length is 14 residues. DNA of the CDR3: TGTGCCAGCAGCTTAGTTGAGATTTACAATGAGCAGTTCTTC. Translating gives CASSLVEIYNEQFF.

This clonotype was found a few times. This sequence joins TRBV6-5 and TRBJ1-5; possibly TRBD1 for D (5 bases). Trimming shortened V by 0 bases and J by 3 bases, and 9 bases separated the two germline ends. The CDR3 loop spans 15 amino acids. The germline CDR1 and CDR2 sequences are MNHEY and SVGAGI. CDR3 region: CASSYSRQNNQPQHF. In DNA, the CDR3 is TGTGCCAGCAGTTACTCGAGACAGAACAATCAGCCCCAGCATTTT.

This chain connects TRBV19 to TRBJ2-5; no clear D gene. Germline CDR1 reads LNHDA; CDR2 reads SQIVND (reference sequence). Deletions cut 3 bases from V and 2 bases from J, with 7 bases between. The CDR3 totals 13 residues. The CDR3 reads CASSIFYQETQYF. The CDR3 bases are TGTGCCAGTAGTATCTTCTATCAAGAGACCCAGTACTTC.

For this clonotype: One junction end does not reproduce the germline sequence, and a read error may be involved. This chain joins TRBV7-2 and TRBJ2-2; 12 bases agree with TRBD2. CDR3 length: 19 residues. Per germline, CDR1 SGHTA and CDR2 FQGNSA. The CDR3 sequence: CASSLGGLAGGTNTGVLFF. In nucleotides, the CDR3 is TGTGCCAGCAGCTTGGGGGGCCTAGCGGGAGGGACAAACACCGGGGTGCTGTTTTTT.

This chain links TRBV7-9 with TRBJ2-3, with 11 nucleotides matching TRBD2. CDR1 SEHNR and CDR2 FQNEAQ come from the germline V gene (reference sequence). This CDR3 region has 14 residues. The V segment lost 3 bases and the J segment 7 bases; nucleotides outside the gene matches: 3. The CDR3 region has the DNA TGTGCCAGCAGCTTCTCTAGCGGGGGGAATACGCAGTATTTT. Amino acid sequence: CASSFSSGGNTQYF.

The rearrangement joins TRBV20-1 to TRBJ2-1, with D perhaps TRBD1 (5 bases). The CDR3 is 14 amino acids. V lost 3 bases and J 2 bases, leaving 11 bases between the germline ends. Germline lookup yields CDR1 DFQATT and CDR2 SNEGSKA (reference sequence). The CDR3 DNA sequence: TGCAGTGCTAGCCGACAGCCCGCCTACAATGAGCAGTTCTTC. It specifies CSASRQPAYNEQFF.

This chain joins TRBV28 and TRBJ2-7; 9 bases line up with TRBD2. This CDR3 comprises 15 residues. Germline-derived CDR1 and CDR2 are MDHEN and SYDVKM. The ends lost 5 bases at V and 5 bases at J; junction bases unmatched: 10. CDR3 protein: CASSNSGGHQDEQYF. The CDR3 DNA reads TGTGCCAGCAGTAACAGCGGGGGGCACCAAGACGAGCAGTACTTC.